Listed below are T cell receptor beta chains from one sample, sequenced in a study of T cell responses to AZD1222 COVID-19 vaccine. Data came from immunoSEQ multiplex PCR; TCRdb stores just in-frame clones and leaves some out. The sample records approximately 140,000 clones, 80% to 90% being singletons. Sequencing used peripheral blood, obtained on day 0 of AZD1222 vaccination. Receptors originate from an adult in good health. Each CDR3 is given with its conserved first and last residue. D genes are given only for firm matches. Clone size is not always given. Where it is, it says once, few, many or a class for expanded clones.

TRBJ1-4 | . | TRBV4-3 | few | TGCGCCAGCAGCCAAGACCTCCCCTTGGGGCCGAATGAAAAACTGTTTTTT | CASSQDLPLGPNEKLFF
TRBJ2-3 | TRBD2 | TRBV15 | . | TGTGCCACCAACCCGGGACAGGGACTAGCGGTTACGCAGTATTTT | CATNPGQGLAVTQYF
TRBJ2-7 | . | TRBV28 | . | TGTGCCAGCAGTTCCAACTCCTACGAGCAGTACTTC | CASSSNSYEQYF
TRBJ1-4 | TRBD1 | TRBV7-2 | . | TGTGCCAGCAGCTCGTCAGGGGGCACTAATGAAAAACTGTTTTTT | CASSSSGGTNEKLFF
TRBJ1-1 | . | TRBV5-1 | . | TGCGCCAGCAGCGTACAGAGTTTCGGCACTGAAGCTTTCTTT | CASSVQSFGTEAFF
TRBJ1-1 | . | TRBV7-9 | . | TGTGCCAGCAGCTGGCGGGACACTGAAGCTTTCTTT | CASSWRDTEAFF
TRBJ2-3 | TRBD1 | TRBV7-8 | . | TGTGCCAGCAGCCAAGGGACAGGGTGGAAAACAGATACGCAGTATTTT | CASSQGTGWKTDTQYF
TRBJ2-1 | . | TRBV6-5 | . | TGTGCCAGCAGTTACGATCCCCCCAGGGGTTACAATGAGCAGTTCTTC | CASSYDPPRGYNEQFF
TRBJ2-1 | TRBD1 | TRBV3-1/TRBV3-2 | . | TGTGCCAGCACAGACAGGGCCTCCTACAATGAGCAGTTCTTC | CASTDRASYNEQFF
TRBJ2-2 | . | TRBV3-1/TRBV3-2 | . | TGTGCCAGCAGCCCAAAGAGACAGCAATCCACCGGGGAGCTGTTTTTT | CASSPKRQQSTGELFF
TRBJ2-7 | TRBD1 | TRBV28 | . | TGTGCCAGCAGCGCCGGGACAGGCGCCCTTAACGAGCAGTACTTC | CASSAGTGALNEQYF
TRBJ1-1 | . | TRBV2 | . | TGTGCCAGCCGACCTAGGGGAGGGAACACTGAAGCTTTCTTT | CASRPRGGNTEAFF
TRBJ2-7 | TRBD2 | TRBV7-9 | . | TGTGCCAGCAGCTCTACGTATAGCGGGAGGCCTGAGCAGTACTTC | CASSSTYSGRPEQYF
TRBJ2-1 | TRBD2 | TRBV4-3 | . | TGCGCCAGCAGCCAAGAGGGACTACCCCCTCTCGCCGAGCAGTTCTTC | CASSQEGLPPLAEQFF
TRBJ2-7 | . | TRBV5-1 | . | TGCGCCAGCAGTACGGATCCGAACCACGAGCAGTACTTC | CASSTDPNHEQYF
TRBJ2-5 | . | TRBV18 | . | TGTGCCAGCTCGCAACAGGGAGGAGAGACCCAGTACTTC | CASSQQGGETQYF
TRBJ1-2 | . | TRBV6-5 | . | TGTGCCAGCAGGTTCGACAGTGTGCCCCTTGGCTACACCTTC | CASRFDSVPLGYTF
TRBJ1-1 | TRBD1 | TRBV28 | few | TGTGCCAGCGCCATCTTAGGGACAGGGGGCACTGAAGCTTTCTTT | CASAILGTGGTEAFF
TRBJ1-6 | TRBD1 | TRBV27 | . | TGTGCCAGCAGTGCCTTACAGGGGGCGAGGTCACCCCTCCACTTT | CASSALQGARSPLHF
TRBJ2-2 | TRBD2 | TRBV10-2 | . | TGCGCCAGCAGCCAATCGGGACTAGCGGTAACCGGGGAGCTGTTTTTT | CASSQSGLAVTGELFF
TRBJ2-3 | TRBD2 | TRBV5-1 | . | TGCGCCAGCGGGAGGGAAAGCACAGATACGCAGTATTTT | CASGRESTDTQYF
TRBJ1-4 | . | TRBV29-1 | . | TGCAGCGTTGCCTGGGGGTCAAATGAAAAACTGTTTTTT | CSVAWGSNEKLFF
TRBJ1-5 | . | TRBV28 | . | TGTGCCAGCAGTTTGAGAGGGGCCAATCAGCCCCAGCATTTT | CASSLRGANQPQHF
TRBJ1-1 | TRBD1 | TRBV5-6 | . | TGTGCCAGCAGCCTGGTGACAGGGGGAAACACTGAAGCTTTCTTT | CASSLVTGGNTEAFF
TRBJ1-2 | . | TRBV19 | . | TGTGCCAGTAGTATCTTGTTTAGCCGGTATGGCTACACCTTC | CASSILFSRYGYTF
TRBJ2-1 | . | TRBV12-3/TRBV12-4 | . | TGTGCCAGCAGCCGAGACTCTGGTGAGCAGTTCTTC | CASSRDSGEQFF
TRBJ1-2 | . | TRBV24-1 | . | TGTGCCACCAGTTTACAGGGTTTTGGCTACACCTTC | CATSLQGFGYTF
TRBJ1-5 | . | TRBV24-1 | . | TGTGCCACCAGTGATTCGAGGGAGGGGAGCAATCAGCCCCAGCATTTT | CATSDSREGSNQPQHF
TRBJ1-4 | . | TRBV4-1 | . | TGCGCCAGCAGCCAAGAGGGTAGGGCGTCCGAAAAACTGTTTTTT | CASSQEGRASEKLFF
TRBJ2-1 | . | TRBV18 | . | TGTGCCAGCTCACCCGGCCCTGGGCAATTCTTC | CASSPGPGQFF
TRBJ2-2 | . | TRBV5-4 | . | TGTGCCAGCAGCCCCGATTCGGGCGGGGAGCTGTTTTTT | CASSPDSGGELFF
TRBJ2-3 | . | TRBV19 | . | TGTGCCAGTAGCCTACTGTCCCAAGATACGCAGTATTTT | CASSLLSQDTQYF
TRBJ2-7 | TRBD2 | TRBV4-2 | . | TGTGCCAGCAGCCAAGATGCAGCTAGCGGCTACGAGCAGTACTTC | CASSQDAASGYEQYF